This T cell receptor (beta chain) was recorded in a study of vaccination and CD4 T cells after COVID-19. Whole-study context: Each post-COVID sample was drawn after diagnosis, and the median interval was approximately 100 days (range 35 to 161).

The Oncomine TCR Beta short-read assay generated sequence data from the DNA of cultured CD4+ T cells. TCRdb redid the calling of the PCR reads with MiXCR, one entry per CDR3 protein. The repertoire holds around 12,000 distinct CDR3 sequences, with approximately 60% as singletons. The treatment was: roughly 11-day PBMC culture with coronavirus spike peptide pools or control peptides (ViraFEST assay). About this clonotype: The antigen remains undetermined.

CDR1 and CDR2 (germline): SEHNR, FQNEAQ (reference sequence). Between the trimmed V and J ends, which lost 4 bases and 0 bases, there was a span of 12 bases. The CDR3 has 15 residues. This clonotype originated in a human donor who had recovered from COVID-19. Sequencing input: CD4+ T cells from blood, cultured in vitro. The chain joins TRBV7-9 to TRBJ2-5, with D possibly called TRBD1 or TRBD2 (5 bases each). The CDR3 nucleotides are TGTGCCAGCAGCTCCCGGGACGGTCACCAAGAGACCCAGTACTTC. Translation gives CASSSRDGHQETQYF.